A selection of T cell receptor beta chains follows, all from one sample in a study of T cells after yellow fever vaccination. TCRdb called the 5' RACE reads again in MiXCR, with one record for every CDR3 protein. Found here are approximately 610,000 distinct CDR3 sequences, around 16% of them singletons; the top ten hold around a sixth. Sequenced here: PBMCs, sampled less than 6 days after the first yellow fever vaccination. Receptors were obtained from a man aged 18 to 29 who received the YFV17D yellow fever vaccine. Each CDR3 is given with its conserved first and last residue. Each record gives: V gene, D gene, clone size, J gene, CDR3 DNA, CDR3 protein. A D gene is named only where the DNA matches it firmly. Not every row has a clone size; where given, it reads once, few, many or a size class.

TRBV5-1	TRBD1	-	TRBJ2-1	TGCGCCAGCAGCTTCGGGACAGGGGGAGATGAGCAGTTCTTC	CASSFGTGGDEQFF
TRBV7-9	TRBD1	-	TRBJ2-2	TGTGCCAGCAGCTTCCACAGGGGCAAAACCGGGGAGCTGTTTTTT	CASSFHRGKTGELFF
TRBV7-2	TRBD1	-	TRBJ1-5	TGTGCCAGCAGCATATTGACAGGGCTGCAGCCCCAGCATTTT	CASSILTGLQPQHF
TRBV12-3/TRBV12-4	TRBD2	few	TRBJ2-7	TGTGCCAGCAGGCCGACTAGCGGGCGCGAGCAGTACTTC	CASRPTSGREQYF
TRBV7-2	-	few	TRBJ2-2	TGTGCCAGCAGCTTAGGGCAGGGTTACGCGAACACCGGGGAGCTGTTTTTT	CASSLGQGYANTGELFF
TRBV15	TRBD1	few	TRBJ2-5	TGTGCCACCAGCAGGCGGGACAGGACCTCAGGGACCCAGTACTTC	CATSRRDRTSGTQYF
TRBV11-2	TRBD2	-	TRBJ2-7	TGTGCCAGCAGCTTAGACAGGCTAGCGGGGGACTCCTACGAGCAGTACTTC	CASSLDRLAGDSYEQYF
TRBV6-1	-	-	TRBJ2-3	TGTGCCAGCACCCTAGGGCAGGGGAAGACAGATACGCAGTATTTT	CASTLGQGKTDTQYF
TRBV11-1	-	few	TRBJ1-5	TGTGCCAGCAGCTTAGTTGGCCGGGACCCCGGGCGCGAGCAGCCCCAGCATTTT	CASSLVGRDPGREQPQHF
TRBV12-3/TRBV12-4	TRBD1	-	TRBJ2-1	TGTGCCAGCACCATTGACAGGGCCAATGAGCAGTTCTTC	CASTIDRANEQFF
TRBV4-3	-	many	TRBJ2-1	TGCGCCAGCAGCCAAGATCTGGGTGTTGCAGGACGAGGGAACAATGAGCAGTTCTTC	CASSQDLGVAGRGNNEQFF
TRBV7-9	-	-	TRBJ2-1	TGTGCCAGCCAGGACAGAGTCTACAATGAGCAGTTCTTC	CASQDRVYNEQFF
TRBV6-2/TRBV6-3	-	-	TRBJ1-4	TGTGCCAGCAGTTACTACTCCCGGGAAAAACTGTTTTTT	CASSYYSREKLFF
TRBV19	-	few	TRBJ2-2	TGTGCCACCCGAAGGACAGTCAGCGATGACACCGGGGAGCTGTTTTTT	CATRRTVSDDTGELFF
TRBV2	-	-	TRBJ2-7	TGTGCCACCGGGATGGGGATCTTCGAAAGCGGGCACGAGCAGTACTTC	CATGMGIFESGHEQYF
TRBV4-1	TRBD1	-	TRBJ2-7	TGCGCCAGCAGCCAAGATCCGGGACAGGGCATCTCCTACGAGCAGTACTTC	CASSQDPGQGISYEQYF
TRBV9	-	few	TRBJ2-1	TGTGCCAGCAGCGTAGGGCATTACAATGAGCAGTTCTTC	CASSVGHYNEQFF
TRBV4-3	-	many	TRBJ2-3	TGCGCCAGCAGCCAAGATGGAGGGGGCCGAGATACGCAGTATTTT	CASSQDGGGRDTQYF
TRBV9	TRBD2	-	TRBJ2-1	TGTGCCAGCAGCGTAGGAGGCTGGGGGGGTGAGCAGTTCTTC	CASSVGGWGGEQFF
TRBV25-1	TRBD1	-	TRBJ1-2	TGTGCCAGCAGGGGACAGGGGAGCTATGGCTACACCTTC	CASRGQGSYGYTF
TRBV19	TRBD2	few	TRBJ2-1	TGTGCCAGTAGCCAGGGACTAGGCCCACATGAGCAGTTCTTC	CASSQGLGPHEQFF
TRBV14	TRBD1	few	TRBJ2-6	TGTGCCAGCAGCCAAGACCGGGACAGAACTGGGGCCAACGTCCTGACTTTC	CASSQDRDRTGANVLTF
TRBV2	-	few	TRBJ1-5	TGTGCCAGCAGTGACGATGGGGTTCGGGGAAATCAGCCCCAGCATTTT	CASSDDGVRGNQPQHF
TRBV12-3/TRBV12-4	-	many	TRBJ2-7	TGTGCCAGCAGTTTTTCTGGTCAGTACGAGCAGTACTTC	CASSFSGQYEQYF
TRBV6-2/TRBV6-3	-	-	TRBJ1-5	TGTGCCAGCACCTTACGGGGAGATAGCAATCAGCCCCAGCATTTT	CASTLRGDSNQPQHF
TRBV6-5	-	-	TRBJ2-7	TGTGCCAGCCTCGACAGGTTCAGCGAGCAGTACTTC	CASLDRFSEQYF
TRBV12-3/TRBV12-4	TRBD2	many	TRBJ2-2	TGTGCCAGCAGTTTAAGATTGTTGCGGGGGGCCCCTGGGACCGGGGAGCTGTTTTTT	CASSLRLLRGAPGTGELFF
TRBV4-3	TRBD2	once	TRBJ2-1	TGCGCCAGCAGCCTCTTCCTCTCTGGCAGCGGGGGTTCACCCTACAATGAGCAGTTCTTC	CASSLFLSGSGGSPYNEQFF
TRBV19	TRBD1	few	TRBJ1-2	TGTGCCAGTAGCGACCGGGACAGGGGGCTCTATGGCTACACCTTC	CASSDRDRGLYGYTF
TRBV9	-	-	TRBJ2-3	TGTGCCAGCAGCGTAACAGTGTCCGGCGGGGCTCGCACAGATACGCAGTATTTT	CASSVTVSGGARTDTQYF
TRBV7-2	-	-	TRBJ1-5	TGTGCCAGCAGCTTAATAGGGCCCAATCAGCCCCAGCATTTT	CASSLIGPNQPQHF
TRBV12-3/TRBV12-4	-	once	TRBJ1-3	TGTGCCAGCAGTTTGGGCTCGGCGAGCTATTTT	CASSLGSASYF
TRBV5-6	-	few	TRBJ2-3	TGTGCCAGCAGCTGGGCGGGACAGCCTTCCCGGGGGCAGTATTTT	CASSWAGQPSRGQYF
TRBV4-2	TRBD1	-	TRBJ1-5	TGTGCCAGCAGCCCTTCCATACAGGGGTTCCAGCCCCAGCATTTT	CASSPSIQGFQPQHF
TRBV9	-	-	TRBJ2-2	TGTGCCAGCAGCGTAGGCGTGGAGACCGGGGAGCTGTTTTTT	CASSVGVETGELFF
TRBV9	TRBD1	-	TRBJ2-1	TGTGCCAGCAGCGACCTCACTCTGGGCAGGGGGCGCGGGAATGAGCAGTTCTTC	CASSDLTLGRGRGNEQFF
TRBV6-1	TRBD1	few	TRBJ2-7	TGTGCCAGCAGCCGGGACAGGGGCTGGTACGAGCAGTACTTC	CASSRDRGWYEQYF
TRBV28	-	few	TRBJ2-7	TGTGCCAGCAGTTTCGGGGGATCAAGGTACGAGCAGTACTTC	CASSFGGSRYEQYF
TRBV5-4	-	once	TRBJ2-4	TGTGCCAGCAGCCCTGATCACGGACAGCCTCTGTACTTC	CASSPDHGQPLYF
TRBV11-2	TRBD2	few	TRBJ2-3	TGTGCCAGCAGCGTTCCGGGACTAGCGGGGAGTGGGGTCCCCCTCACAGATACGCAGTATTTT	CASSVPGLAGSGVPLTDTQYF
TRBV11-2	-	many	TRBJ1-1	TGTGCCAGCAGCCCTAGAGGGCCGAGCGGATCGGGAGCTTTCTTT	CASSPRGPSGSGAFF
TRBV7-9	-	many	TRBJ1-3	TGTGCCAGCAGCTTAGAGGGGTCGCACACCATATATTTT	CASSLEGSHTIYF
TRBV10-3	-	-	TRBJ2-5	TGTGCCATCAGTGAGTCGTATCAGTCTGGAGAGACCCAGTACTTC	CAISESYQSGETQYF
TRBV25-1	-	-	TRBJ1-5	TGTGCCAGCAGTGAAGGGTGGCAGCCCCAGCATTTT	CASSEGWQPQHF